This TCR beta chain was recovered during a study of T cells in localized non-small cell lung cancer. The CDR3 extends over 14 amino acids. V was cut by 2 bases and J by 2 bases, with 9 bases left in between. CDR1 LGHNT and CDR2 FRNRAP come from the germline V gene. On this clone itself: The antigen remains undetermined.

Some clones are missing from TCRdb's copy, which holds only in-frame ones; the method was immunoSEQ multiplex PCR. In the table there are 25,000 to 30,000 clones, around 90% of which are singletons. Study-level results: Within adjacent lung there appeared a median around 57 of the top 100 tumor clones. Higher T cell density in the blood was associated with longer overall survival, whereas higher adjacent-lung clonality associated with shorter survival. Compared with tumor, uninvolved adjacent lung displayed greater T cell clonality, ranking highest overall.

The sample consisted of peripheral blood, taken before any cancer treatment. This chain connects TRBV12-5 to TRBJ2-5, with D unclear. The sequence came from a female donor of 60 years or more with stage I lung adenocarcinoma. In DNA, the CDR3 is TGTGCTAGTGGTTTGTTTGGGAATCAAGAGACCCAGTACTTC. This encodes CASGLFGNQETQYF.